The 2 T cell receptor beta chains below were found in one sample sequenced in a study of blood T cell repertoires in COVID-19. Libraries were prepared by immunoSEQ multiplex PCR; TCRdb keeps only in-frame clonotypes and omits some of them. The sample lists 140,000 to 150,000 clones; roughly 76% were seen once. The specimen sequenced was peripheral blood. The receptors derive from a human donor with acute or convalescent COVID-19. The donor label of this sample is uncertain.

This rearrangement joins TRBV30 to TRBJ2-3; 12 bases line up with TRBD2. Unmatched junction bases numbered 5, after V lost 3 bases and J lost 4 bases. Germline CDR1 reads GTSNPN; CDR2 reads SVGIG (reference sequence). The CDR3 spans 15 residues. CDR3 sequence reads: CAWRLAGGGADTQYF. DNA for the CDR3: TGTGCCTGGAGACTAGCGGGGGGAGGGGCAGATACGCAGTATTTT. Combining the CDR3 with reference TRBV30 and TRBJ2-3 gives the whole variable domain SQTIHQWPATLVQPVGSPLSLECTVEGTSNPNLYWYRQAAGRGLQLLFYSVGIGQISSEVPQNLSASRPQDRQFILSSKKLLLSDSGFYLCAWRLAGGGADTQYFGPGTRLTVL.

The CDR3 reads CASRQGWDTGELFF. In DNA, the CDR3 is TGCGCCAGCCGACAGGGATGGGACACCGGGGAGCTGTTTTTT. The chain joins TRBV10-2 to TRBJ2-2, with TRBD1 matching over 7 bases. J gave up 3 bases and V 8 bases, and 6 bases lay outside the gene matches. The CDR3 has 14 amino acids. In germline, CDR1 is WSHSY, CDR2 SAAADI.